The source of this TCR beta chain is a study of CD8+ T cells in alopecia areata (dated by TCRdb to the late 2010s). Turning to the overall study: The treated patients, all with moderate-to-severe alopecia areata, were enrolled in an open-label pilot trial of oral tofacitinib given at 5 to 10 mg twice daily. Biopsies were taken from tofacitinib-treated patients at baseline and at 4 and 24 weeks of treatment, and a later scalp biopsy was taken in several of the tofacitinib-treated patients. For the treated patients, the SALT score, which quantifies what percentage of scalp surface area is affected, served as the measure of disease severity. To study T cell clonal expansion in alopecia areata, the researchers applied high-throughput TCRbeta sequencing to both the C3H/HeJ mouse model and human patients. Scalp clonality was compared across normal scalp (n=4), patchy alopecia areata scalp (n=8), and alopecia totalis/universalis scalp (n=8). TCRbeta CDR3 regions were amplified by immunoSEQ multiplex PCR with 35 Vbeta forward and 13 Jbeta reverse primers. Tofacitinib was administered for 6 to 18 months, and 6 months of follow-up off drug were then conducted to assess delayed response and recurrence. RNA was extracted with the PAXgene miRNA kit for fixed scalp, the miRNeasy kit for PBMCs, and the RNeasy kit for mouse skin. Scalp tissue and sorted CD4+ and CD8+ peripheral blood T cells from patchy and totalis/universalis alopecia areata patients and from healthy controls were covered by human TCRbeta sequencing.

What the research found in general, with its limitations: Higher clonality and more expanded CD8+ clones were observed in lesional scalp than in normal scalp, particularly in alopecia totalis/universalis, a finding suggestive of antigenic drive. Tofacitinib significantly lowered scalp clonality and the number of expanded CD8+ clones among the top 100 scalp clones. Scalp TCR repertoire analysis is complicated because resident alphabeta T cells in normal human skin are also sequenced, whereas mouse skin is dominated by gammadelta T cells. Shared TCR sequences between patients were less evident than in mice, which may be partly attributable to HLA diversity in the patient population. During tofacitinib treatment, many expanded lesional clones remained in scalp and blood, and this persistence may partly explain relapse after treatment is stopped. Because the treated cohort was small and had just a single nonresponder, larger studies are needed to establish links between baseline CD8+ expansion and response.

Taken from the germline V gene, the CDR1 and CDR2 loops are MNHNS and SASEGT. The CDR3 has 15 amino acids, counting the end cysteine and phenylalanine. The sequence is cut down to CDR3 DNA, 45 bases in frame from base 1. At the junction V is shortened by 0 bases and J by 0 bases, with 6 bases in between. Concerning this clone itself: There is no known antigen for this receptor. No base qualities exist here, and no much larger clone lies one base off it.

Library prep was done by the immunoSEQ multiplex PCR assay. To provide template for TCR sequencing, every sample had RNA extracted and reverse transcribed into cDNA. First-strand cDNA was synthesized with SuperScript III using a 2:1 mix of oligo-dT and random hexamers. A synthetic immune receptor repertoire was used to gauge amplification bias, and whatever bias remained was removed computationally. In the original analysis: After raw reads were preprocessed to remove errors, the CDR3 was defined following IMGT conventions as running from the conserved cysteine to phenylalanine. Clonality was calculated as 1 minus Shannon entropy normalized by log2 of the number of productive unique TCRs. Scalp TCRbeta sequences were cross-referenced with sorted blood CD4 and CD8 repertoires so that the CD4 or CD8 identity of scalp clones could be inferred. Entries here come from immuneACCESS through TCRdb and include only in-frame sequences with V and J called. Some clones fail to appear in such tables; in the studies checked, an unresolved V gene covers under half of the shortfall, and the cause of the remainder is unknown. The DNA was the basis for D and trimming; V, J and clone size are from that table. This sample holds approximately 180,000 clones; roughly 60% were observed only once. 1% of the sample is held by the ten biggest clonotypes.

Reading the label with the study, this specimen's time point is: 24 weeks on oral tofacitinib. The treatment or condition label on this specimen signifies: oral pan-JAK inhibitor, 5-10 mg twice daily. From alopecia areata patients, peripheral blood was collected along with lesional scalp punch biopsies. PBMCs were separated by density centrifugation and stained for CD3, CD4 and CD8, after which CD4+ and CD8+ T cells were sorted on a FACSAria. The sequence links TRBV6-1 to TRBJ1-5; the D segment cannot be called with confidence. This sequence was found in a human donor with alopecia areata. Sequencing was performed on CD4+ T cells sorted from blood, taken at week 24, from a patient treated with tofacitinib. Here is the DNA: TGTGCCAGCAGTGAAGCCGGTCATAGCAATCAGCCCCAGCATTTT. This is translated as CASSEAGHSNQPQHF.